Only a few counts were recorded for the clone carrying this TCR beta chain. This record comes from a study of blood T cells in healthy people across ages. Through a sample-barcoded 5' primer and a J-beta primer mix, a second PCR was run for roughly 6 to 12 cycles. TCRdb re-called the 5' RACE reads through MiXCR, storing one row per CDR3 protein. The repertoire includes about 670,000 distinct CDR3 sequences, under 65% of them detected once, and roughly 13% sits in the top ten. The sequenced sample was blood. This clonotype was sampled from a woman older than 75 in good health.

Here the CDR3 DNA reads TGTGCCAGCAGTTACGGACCCAAAGCGTGGTATGAGCAGTTCTTC. This codes for CASSYGPKAWYEQFF. The rearrangement links TRBV6-2 or TRBV6-3 to TRBJ2-1, with D unclear. The germline V gene has CDR1 MNHEY and CDR2 SVGEGT. With 2 bases removed from V and 8 bases from J, the gap between germline ends came to 16 bases. The CDR3 is made up of 15 amino acids.